Each of the 14 T cell receptor beta chains below was sequenced from the same sample in a study of T cell repertoires in cytomegalovirus infection (dated by TCRdb to about 2019). These reads were obtained on an Illumina HiSeq 1500. The public reads were run again by TCRdb, first through fastp at Q25 and then through MiXCR, and only productive beta chains were kept. Each CDR3 protein appears once, grouped with its most common genes and DNA. For this sample there are about 240,000 distinct CDR3 sequences; around 6.2% appear just once. The top ten constitute 6.5% of the sample. The specimen sequenced was PBMCs. The source is a human donor in good health (CMV status not recorded). Some clones in this sample may be carry-over from other donors' samples.

In this sample, this clonotype turned up many times. The genes are TRBV4-3 and TRBJ1-6, with D maybe TRBD1 (5 bases). The V end was cut by 0 bases, the J end by 10 bases, with 16 bases between. The V gene's germline CDR1 is LGHNA and CDR2 YSLEER. This CDR3 region has 16 residues. DNA of the CDR3: TGCGCCAGCAGCCAAGATCTCGGAGGGGAACAGTCACCCCTCCACTTT. This encodes CASSQDLGGEQSPLHF.

This clonotype was seen many times. The V gene is TRBV19, the J gene TRBJ2-7, with D possibly matching TRBD2 (6 bases). The germline CDR1 and CDR2 sequences are LNHDA and SQIVND (reference sequence). Trimming pared 9 bases from V and 7 bases from J, leaving 16 bases between. CDR3 length: 12 residues. CDR3 bases: TGTGCCAGCGGGAGCCCGACGTGGGAGCAGTACTTC. It codes for CASGSPTWEQYF.

The chain recombines TRBV7-8 with TRBJ2-7; 7 bases align to TRBD2. Trimming at V came to 3 bases and at J to 6 bases, leaving 11 bases not matched to a gene. CDR3 size: 15 residues. CDR1 and CDR2 from the germline V gene are SGHVS and FQNEAQ. In DNA, the CDR3 is TGTGCCAGCAGCTTTTCGAACGGGGGGAAAGGCGAGCAGTACTTC. The encoded protein is CASSFSNGGKGEQYF.

The sample holds many counts of this clonotype. The chain recombines TRBV7-2 with TRBJ2-7, with D perhaps TRBD1 (5 bases). Germline values: CDR1 SGHTA, CDR2 FQGNSA. Trimming shortened V by 3 bases and J by 7 bases, and 7 bases separated the two germline ends. This CDR3 spans 11 amino acids. Here the CDR3 reads CASSFSGEQYF. CDR3 DNA sequence: TGTGCCAGCAGCTTTTCAGGGGAGCAGTACTTC.

This clonotype showed up many times. The chain combines TRBV12-5 with TRBJ2-2; 9 bases line up with TRBD1. This CDR3 spans 15 amino acids. The junction had 4 bases not matched to a gene; V was cut back by 2 bases and J by 6 bases. The V gene's germline CDR1 is LGHNT and CDR2 FRNRAP. CDR3 DNA: TGTGCTAGTGGTTTGCGGACAGGGGCCGCCGGGGAGCTGTTTTTT. Protein: CASGLRTGAAGELFF. The whole variable domain, filled in from reference TRBV12-5 and TRBJ2-2, reads DARVTQTPRHKVTEMGQEVTMRCQPILGHNTVFWYRQTMMQGLELLAYFRNRAPLDDSGMPKDRFSAEMPDATLATLKIQPSEPRDSAVYFCASGLRTGAAGELFFGEGSRLTVL.

This clonotype was picked up many times. CDR3 in DNA: TGTGCCAGCAGTCCCCTCGGAACGGGGGCAACAGATACGCAGTATTTT. The encoded protein is CASSPLGTGATDTQYF. The chain uses TRBV28 and TRBJ2-3; D may correspond to TRBD1 or TRBD2 (6 bases each). The CDR3 is made up of 16 amino acids. CDR1 is MDHEN, CDR2 SYDVKM, per germline. V gave up 5 bases and J gave up 3 bases, with 18 bases separating them.

This clonotype was detected ten times or more. V is TRBV7-2 and J is TRBJ1-5; tentatively, D is TRBD1 (6 bases). Germline V gene lookup returns CDR1 SGHTA and CDR2 FQGNSA. The CDR3 totals 14 residues. Between the trimmed V and J ends, which lost 1 base and 4 bases, there was a span of 8 bases. The CDR3 is CASSLDRGNQPQHF. The CDR3 DNA follows: TGTGCCAGCAGCTTAGATAGGGGGAATCAGCCCCAGCATTTT.

This clonotype was detected many times. Here the CDR3 reads CASAPVPSNQPQHF. DNA for the CDR3: TGTGCCAGCGCGCCGGTTCCTAGCAATCAGCCCCAGCATTTT. V usage is TRBV27 and J usage is TRBJ1-5; D call uncertain. The germline V gene has CDR1 MNHEY and CDR2 SMNVEV (reference sequence). The CDR3 totals 14 residues. Trimming shortened V by 8 bases and J by 0 bases, and 11 bases separated the two germline ends.

This clonotype appeared many times. The chain links TRBV6-2 or TRBV6-3 to TRBJ1-5; a weak D match, TRBD1 (5 bases). The CDR3 spans 16 residues. Germline V CDR1 and CDR2: MNHEY, SVGEGT. V was cut by 6 bases and J by 3 bases, with 18 bases left in between. CDR3 in DNA: TGTGCCAGCAGGGATTCCGGGACCCTAAACAATCAGCCCCAGCATTTT. This encodes CASRDSGTLNNQPQHF.

This clonotype showed up many times. J is TRBJ1-4 and V is TRBV5-1, with TRBD1 identical over 7 bases. The CDR3 consists of 16 residues. V lost 0 bases to trimming and J lost 2 bases; unmatched junction nucleotides: 4. The germline gives CDR1 SGHRS, CDR2 YFSETQ. CDR3 nucleotides: TGCGCCAGCAGCTTGGAGGGACAGAGGACTAATGAAAAACTGTTTTTT. Its protein product is CASSLEGQRTNEKLFF.

The table lists this clonotype with many counts. V and J are TRBV6-5 and TRBJ1-2, with no clear D. The CDR3 loop spans 14 amino acids. Per the germline V gene, CDR1 is MNHEY and CDR2 is SVGAGI. The ends were cut back, 0 bases at V and 2 bases at J, with 7 bases in the middle. CDR3 region: CASSYSGQNYGYTF. In nucleotides, the CDR3 is TGTGCCAGCAGTTACTCGGGTCAGAACTATGGCTACACCTTC.

Many counts were recorded for this clonotype. The J gene is TRBJ2-5, the V gene TRBV4-2; tentative D call: TRBD2 (5 bases). V was clipped by 0 bases and J by 7 bases, with 6 bases between them. The CDR3 contains 12 residues. Germline values: CDR1 LGHNA, CDR2 YNFKEQ. CDR3: CASSQDGRTQYF. The CDR3 DNA reads as TGTGCCAGCAGCCAAGATGGGAGGACCCAGTACTTC.

The sample holds many counts of this clonotype. The CDR3 bases are TGTGCCAGCAGCTCCCGGGGTCCGGGCAATCAGCCCCAGCATTTT. Protein sequence: CASSSRGPGNQPQHF. The chain has TRBV7-2 and TRBJ1-5; D gene unclear. Trimming left V 4 bases short and J 2 bases short, with 12 bases between. Looked up from germline, CDR1 is SGHTA and CDR2 is FQGNSA. The CDR3 runs to 15 residues. Supplemented by reference TRBV7-2 and TRBJ1-5, the full variable domain reads GAGVSQSPSNKVTEKGKDVELRCDPISGHTALYWYRQSLGQGLEFLIYFQGNSAPDKSGLPSDRFSAERTGGSVSTLTIQRTQQEDSAVYLCASSSRGPGNQPQHFGDGTRLSIL.

This clonotype has at least ten counts. V usage is TRBV18 and J usage is TRBJ2-7; TRBD2 aligns across 13 bases. The CDR3 loop spans 17 amino acids. Germline-derived CDR1 and CDR2 are KGHSH and LQKENI. Trimming took 0 bases from V and 2 from J; bases not matched to a gene: 4. CDR3 protein: CASSPPNGLAGAYEQYF. CDR3 DNA: TGTGCCAGCTCACCACCGAACGGACTAGCGGGGGCCTACGAGCAGTACTTC.